These T cell receptor beta chains were read from a single sample in a study of brain T cells in children with intractable seizures. Measured with immunoSEQ multiplex PCR; TCRdb has only the in-frame clones, and not every one. The sample yields around 80,000 clones, approximately 89% seen once. The sequencing used peripheral blood, collected at surgery. The receptors shown here come from a girl aged 2-15 years with Rasmussen encephalitis and intractable seizures. Each CDR3 is given with its conserved first and last residue. The D gene is left open where the match is weak. Clone size appears in some rows only: once, few, many, or a class for an expanded clone.

size	D	V	J	CDR3	DNA
-	-	TRBV30	TRBJ2-6	CAWGEDAGSGANVLTF	TGTGCCTGGGGCGAGGACGCGGGATCTGGGGCCAACGTCCTGACTTTC
once	-	TRBV10-2	TRBJ1-1	CASSAHTEAFF	TGCGCCAGCAGTGCGCACACTGAAGCTTTCTTT
-	TRBD2	TRBV2	TRBJ2-1	CASSESGAVSRRNEQFF	TGTGCCAGCAGTGAAAGCGGGGCCGTGTCAAGACGGAATGAGCAGTTCTTC
-	-	TRBV7-3	TRBJ2-5	CASSLKGDMGETQYF	TGTGCCAGCAGCTTAAAGGGGGACATGGGGGAGACCCAGTACTTC
few	TRBD1	TRBV7-9	TRBJ1-5	CASSLAGTGDTQPQHF	TGTGCCAGCAGCTTAGCGGGGACAGGGGATACTCAGCCCCAGCATTTT
-	TRBD1	TRBV28	TRBJ2-1	CASSPPAGGGYNEQFF	TGTGCCAGCAGTCCCCCGGCAGGGGGCGGCTACAATGAGCAGTTCTTC
-	TRBD2	TRBV12-3/TRBV12-4	TRBJ2-3	CASRPTSGDTQYF	TGTGCCAGCAGGCCGACTAGCGGAGATACGCAGTATTTT
once	-	TRBV6-5	TRBJ1-1	CASRRTTDTEAFF	TGTGCCAGCAGGAGAACAACGGACACTGAAGCTTTCTTT
once	TRBD1	TRBV6-5	TRBJ1-1	CASSYRGTGVTEAFF	TGTGCCAGCAGTTACCGAGGGACAGGGGTCACTGAAGCTTTCTTT
-	TRBD1	TRBV5-4	TRBJ2-7	CASSPATGGDEQYF	TGTGCCAGCAGCCCGGCGACAGGGGGCGACGAGCAGTACTTC
-	TRBD2	TRBV5-1	TRBJ2-1	CASSSTSGRTYNEQFF	TGCGCCAGCAGCTCGACTAGCGGGAGGACCTACAATGAGCAGTTCTTC
-	-	TRBV25-1	TRBJ1-1	CASPYGPGLDTEAFF	TGTGCCAGCCCCTACGGCCCCGGTTTAGACACTGAAGCTTTCTTT
-	TRBD1	TRBV19	TRBJ1-5	CASSISGTGGNQPQHF	TGTGCCAGTAGTATTTCTGGGACAGGGGGCAATCAGCCCCAGCATTTT
few	-	TRBV11-2	TRBJ1-5	CASSLEANQPQHF	TGTGCCAGCAGCTTAGAAGCTAATCAGCCCCAGCATTTT
-	-	TRBV18	TRBJ1-2	CASSEKTGGGIHGYTF	TGTGCCAGCTCAGAAAAGACAGGTGGGGGGATCCATGGCTACACCTTC
-	-	TRBV2	TRBJ1-5	CASSGLTNQPQHF	TGTGCCAGCAGTGGCTTGACCAATCAGCCCCAGCATTTT
-	-	TRBV6-5	TRBJ2-5	CASSYARTLEETQYF	TGTGCCAGCAGTTATGCCAGGACACTGGAAGAGACCCAGTACTTC
-	-	TRBV2	TRBJ2-7	CASSENGPTEQYF	TGTGCCAGCAGTGAAAACGGGCCCACCGAGCAGTACTTC
-	-	TRBV12-2	TRBJ1-1	CASRERTGCTEAFF	TGTGCAAGTCGCGAAAGAACAGGGTGCACTGAAGCTTTCTTT
few	-	TRBV2	TRBJ1-5	CASSERVNQPQHF	TGTGCCAGCAGTGAAAGGGTTAATCAGCCCCAGCATTTT
-	TRBD2	TRBV2	TRBJ2-2	CASGSSGLGFAGELFF	TGTGCCAGCGGTTCTTCGGGACTAGGTTTCGCCGGGGAGCTGTTTTTT
once	-	TRBV11-3	TRBJ2-3	CASSFTGEGVTDTQYF	TGTGCCAGCAGCTTCACGGGGGAGGGGGTCACAGATACGCAGTATTTT
-	TRBD1	TRBV11-1	TRBJ2-7	CASSLKRQGLNEQYF	TGTGCCAGCAGCTTAAAAAGACAGGGCTTAAACGAGCAGTACTTC
once	TRBD1	TRBV6-5	TRBJ2-5	CASRRTGQETQYF	TGTGCCAGCAGACGGACAGGGCAAGAGACCCAGTACTTC